These T cell receptor beta chains were read from a single sample in a study of patients and donors after allogeneic stem cell transplantation. One entry per CDR3 protein, called by TCRdb with MiXCR from the RT-PCR reads. The sample holds 400,000 to 500,000 distinct CDR3 sequences; approximately 16% are singletons and the top ten take roughly 7.2%. The specimen was blood, either unsorted or a sorted T cell fraction (not recorded which). These TCRs come from a human donor who was either an allogeneic HSCT recipient or a stem cell or donor lymphocyte infusion donor (not recorded which). It is not recorded whose cells these are; they may come from a transplant donor. The CDR3 runs from the conserved cysteine through the conserved F or W. Clone size, where shown, is once, few, many, or a class for clones that have expanded.

j_call: TRBJ2-7
clone_size: few
v_call: TRBV4-1
cdr3_aa: CASSQDGALLGEQYF

j_call: TRBJ1-4
clone_size: NA
v_call: TRBV11-2
cdr3_aa: CASSPGLNNEKLFF

j_call: TRBJ1-2
clone_size: NA
v_call: TRBV27
cdr3_aa: CASSLVGSNYGYTF

j_call: TRBJ1-2
clone_size: many
v_call: TRBV6-5
cdr3_aa: CASSYRRGGPGGYTF

j_call: TRBJ2-5
clone_size: NA
v_call: TRBV11-2
cdr3_aa: CASSQGGQNGETQYF

j_call: TRBJ2-5
clone_size: few
v_call: TRBV7-9
cdr3_aa: CASSLRWNGETQYF

j_call: TRBJ2-1
clone_size: few
v_call: TRBV6-2/TRBV6-3
cdr3_aa: CASSYDGGASEQFF

j_call: TRBJ2-1
clone_size: few
v_call: TRBV12-5
cdr3_aa: CASGLVRIGLAGGPSDNEQFF

j_call: TRBJ1-2
clone_size: few
v_call: TRBV11-3
cdr3_aa: CASSSGQGEGGYTF

j_call: TRBJ2-7
clone_size: few
v_call: TRBV5-1
cdr3_aa: CASSVGQADEQYF

j_call: TRBJ1-5
clone_size: few
v_call: TRBV4-3
cdr3_aa: CASSQDARGPDQPQHF

j_call: TRBJ2-5
clone_size: many
v_call: TRBV6-1
cdr3_aa: CASSISGGEETQYF

j_call: TRBJ2-7
clone_size: few
v_call: TRBV20-1
cdr3_aa: CSAIAWGAYEQYF

j_call: TRBJ1-5
clone_size: few
v_call: TRBV20-1
cdr3_aa: CSARIGDSNQPQHF

j_call: TRBJ2-7
clone_size: NA
v_call: TRBV5-1
cdr3_aa: CASSLAGGHQGQSSYEQYF

j_call: TRBJ1-1
clone_size: NA
v_call: TRBV7-9
cdr3_aa: CASSPRGQLNTEAFF

j_call: TRBJ1-1
clone_size: NA
v_call: TRBV5-1
cdr3_aa: CASSKNRGRVTEAFF

j_call: TRBJ2-3
clone_size: NA
v_call: TRBV7-3
cdr3_aa: CASSLVGPNTGDTQYF

j_call: TRBJ2-1
clone_size: few
v_call: TRBV7-6
cdr3_aa: CASSLDGAGGRNNEQFF

j_call: TRBJ2-6
clone_size: few
v_call: TRBV12-3/TRBV12-4
cdr3_aa: CASSLEANFFSGANVLTF

j_call: TRBJ1-1
clone_size: NA
v_call: TRBV19
cdr3_aa: CASSLDSKNTEAFF

j_call: TRBJ2-2
clone_size: NA
v_call: TRBV29-1
cdr3_aa: CSVEPIRRTGELFF

j_call: TRBJ2-1
clone_size: few
v_call: TRBV5-1
cdr3_aa: CASSLGSGGRKLNEQFF

j_call: TRBJ2-7
clone_size: few
v_call: TRBV5-1
cdr3_aa: CASREGTGIYEQYF

j_call: TRBJ2-5
clone_size: once
v_call: TRBV5-1
cdr3_aa: CASSLTGALQETQYF

j_call: TRBJ2-7
clone_size: NA
v_call: TRBV6-2/TRBV6-3
cdr3_aa: CASSYSPGGSNYEQYF

j_call: TRBJ1-6
clone_size: NA
v_call: TRBV20-1
cdr3_aa: CSARTGGTKPLHF

j_call: TRBJ2-1
clone_size: NA
v_call: TRBV4-1
cdr3_aa: CASNVERHYNEQFF

j_call: TRBJ2-2
clone_size: NA
v_call: TRBV20-1
cdr3_aa: CSARARGRFTGELFF

j_call: TRBJ2-7
clone_size: NA
v_call: TRBV10-3
cdr3_aa: CAMGEGRYEQYF

j_call: TRBJ2-7
clone_size: few
v_call: TRBV12-3/TRBV12-4
cdr3_aa: CASSLGVFGTGPYEQYF

j_call: TRBJ1-1
clone_size: few
v_call: TRBV6-2/TRBV6-3
cdr3_aa: CASSEQGGEYTEAFF

j_call: TRBJ1-2
clone_size: once
v_call: TRBV12-3/TRBV12-4
cdr3_aa: CASSPDTFYGYTF

j_call: TRBJ2-7
clone_size: many
v_call: TRBV18
cdr3_aa: CASSPPGRAYEQYF

j_call: TRBJ2-1
clone_size: NA
v_call: TRBV9
cdr3_aa: CASSVDGSSGETNEQFF

j_call: TRBJ2-3
clone_size: NA
v_call: TRBV9
cdr3_aa: CASSVVKDRTTDTQYF